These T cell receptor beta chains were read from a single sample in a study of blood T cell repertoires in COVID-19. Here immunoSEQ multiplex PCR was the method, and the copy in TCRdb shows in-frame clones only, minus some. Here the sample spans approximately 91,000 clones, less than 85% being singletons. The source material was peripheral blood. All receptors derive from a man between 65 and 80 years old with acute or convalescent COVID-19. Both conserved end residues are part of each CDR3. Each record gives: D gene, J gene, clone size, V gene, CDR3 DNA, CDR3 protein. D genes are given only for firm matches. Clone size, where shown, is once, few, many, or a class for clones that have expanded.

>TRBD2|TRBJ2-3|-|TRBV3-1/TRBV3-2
TGTGCCAGCAGCCAAGTGGGGAGGACTAGAGCAGATACGCAGTATTTT
CASSQVGRTRADTQYF
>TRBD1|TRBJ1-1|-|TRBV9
TGTGCCAGCAGCGTAGAAGGGGGCTTCGGAGAAGCTTTCTTT
CASSVEGGFGEAFF
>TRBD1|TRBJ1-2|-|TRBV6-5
TGTGCCAGCAGTTTATGGACAGGGGGTTATGGCTACACCTTC
CASSLWTGGYGYTF
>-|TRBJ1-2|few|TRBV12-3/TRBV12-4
TGTGCCAGCAGCCGCGCAGGGGTAGGTGGCTACACCTTC
CASSRAGVGGYTF
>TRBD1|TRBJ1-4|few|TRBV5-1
TGCGCCAGCAGCTTGGACAGGGGAGAAAAACTGTTTTTT
CASSLDRGEKLFF
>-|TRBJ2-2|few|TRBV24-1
TGTGCCACCAGCGGGGCCCCCGGGACACCTTCCTTCGGGGAGCTGTTTTTT
CATSGAPGTPSFGELFF
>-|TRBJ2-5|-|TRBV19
TGTGCCAGTAGTCCCATAACAGGGAGGGGAGAGACCCAGTACTTC
CASSPITGRGETQYF
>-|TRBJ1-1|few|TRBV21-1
TGTGCCAGCAGCAAACGGTGGGCGAACACTGAAGCTTTCTTT
CASSKRWANTEAFF
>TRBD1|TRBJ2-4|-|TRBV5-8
TGTGCCAGCAGCTTAGGACAGGGAAACATTCAGTACTTC
CASSLGQGNIQYF
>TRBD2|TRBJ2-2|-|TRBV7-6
TGTGCCAGCAGCTTAGCCGCTGGACTAGCGGGAGGTATCACCGGGGAGCTGTTTTTT
CASSLAAGLAGGITGELFF
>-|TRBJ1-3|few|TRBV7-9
TGTGCCAGCAGCTTAGAGACGACAGGTTCTGTCTCTGGAAACACCATATATTTT
CASSLETTGSVSGNTIYF
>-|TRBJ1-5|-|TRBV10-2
TGCGCCAGCACCCCCCGGCAGGATAGCAATCAGCCCCAGCATTTT
CASTPRQDSNQPQHF
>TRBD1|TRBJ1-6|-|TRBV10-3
TGTGCCATCAGTGAGTCCCCCGTAGGGGGCGAGAGGACTTATAATTCACCCCTCCACTTT
CAISESPVGGERTYNSPLHF
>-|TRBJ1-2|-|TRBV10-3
TGTGCCATCAGTGCGGACACCTGGGTCTACACCTTC
CAISADTWVYTF
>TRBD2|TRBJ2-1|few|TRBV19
TGTGCCAGTAGTATAGGAGCACTAGCGGGAGGAGGTGGCAATGAGCAGTTCTTC
CASSIGALAGGGGNEQFF
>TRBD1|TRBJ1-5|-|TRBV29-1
TGCAGCGCCGGACAGGAGAATCAGCCCCAGCATTTT
CSAGQENQPQHF
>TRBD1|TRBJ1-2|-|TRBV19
TGTGCCAGTAGTATATCGGAGGACAGGGCCCGCGCGTCCTATGGCTACACCTTC
CASSISEDRARASYGYTF
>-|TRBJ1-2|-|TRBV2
TGTGCCAGCAGTCATATGGGGCCCGGCAATGGCTACACCTTC
CASSHMGPGNGYTF
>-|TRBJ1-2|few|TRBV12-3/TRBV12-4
TGTGCCAGCGAACAGCCCAACTATGGCTACACCTTC
CASEQPNYGYTF
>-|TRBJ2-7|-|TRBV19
TGTGCCAGTAGCCCCGACAGGTACGAGCAGTACTTC
CASSPDRYEQYF
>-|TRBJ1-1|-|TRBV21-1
TGTGCCAGCAGCAGGGCAGGGAGGTCGGACACTGAAGCTTTCTTT
CASSRAGRSDTEAFF
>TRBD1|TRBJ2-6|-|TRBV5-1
TGCGCCAGCGCGGACAGGGGTAAATCCGGGGCCAACGTCCTGACTTTC
CASADRGKSGANVLTF
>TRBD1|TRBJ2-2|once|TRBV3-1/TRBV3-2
TGTGCCAGCAGCCGTGGAACAGGGGCGGGCACCGGGGAGCTGTTTTTT
CASSRGTGAGTGELFF
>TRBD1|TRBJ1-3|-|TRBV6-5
TGTGCCAGCAGTTTCGACAGGGGTCCTGGAAACACCATATATTTT
CASSFDRGPGNTIYF
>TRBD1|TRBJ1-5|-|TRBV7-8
TGTGCCAGCAGCTTAGGGCAGGGGGCACCGGGGCCCCAGCATTTT
CASSLGQGAPGPQHF
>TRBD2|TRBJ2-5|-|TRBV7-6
TGTGCCAGCAGCTTAGCGCGTTATAGCGGGAGATATCAAGAGACCCAGTACTTC
CASSLARYSGRYQETQYF
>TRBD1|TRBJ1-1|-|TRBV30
TGTGCCTGGAGCGGACAGGCTGAAGCTTTCTTT
CAWSGQAEAFF
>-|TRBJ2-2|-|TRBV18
TGTGCCAGCTCAGATTATAACAGGAACACCGGGGAGCTGTTTTTT
CASSDYNRNTGELFF
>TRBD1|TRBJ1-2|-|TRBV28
TGTGCCAGCAGGGCGACAGGGAAAGTAGGTGGCTACACCTTC
CASRATGKVGGYTF
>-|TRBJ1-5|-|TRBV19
TGTGCCAGTACGACTGTATATAGCAATCAGCCCCAGCATTTT
CASTTVYSNQPQHF
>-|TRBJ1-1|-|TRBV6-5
TGTGCCAGCAGTTACCGGATGCGGCGGGAGACTGAAGCTTTCTTT
CASSYRMRRETEAFF
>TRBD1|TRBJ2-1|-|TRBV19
TGTGCCAGTAGTGCCCGGGACAGGGCGAACAATGAGCAGTTCTTC
CASSARDRANNEQFF
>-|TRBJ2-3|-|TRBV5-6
TGTGCCAGCAGCTTGGGAGACTGGCCGTTTGGCACAGATACGCAGTATTTT
CASSLGDWPFGTDTQYF
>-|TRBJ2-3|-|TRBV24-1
TGTGCCACCAGTGATGGGGCGGGGCCCGGGGATACGCAGTATTTT
CATSDGAGPGDTQYF
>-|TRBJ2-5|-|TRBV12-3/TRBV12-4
TGTGCCAGCAGTTTAATAGGGGCAGAGACCCAGTACTTC
CASSLIGAETQYF
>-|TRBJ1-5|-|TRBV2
TGTGCCAGCAGTGAAGGCGCCACGAATCAGCCCCAGCATTTT
CASSEGATNQPQHF
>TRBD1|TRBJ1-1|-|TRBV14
TGTGCCAGCAGCGGTTCAGGGGGCGCATCTGAAGCTTTCTTT
CASSGSGGASEAFF
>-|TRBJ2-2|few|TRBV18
TGTGCCAGCTCACCACCGCAGTACACCGGGGAGCTGTTTTTT
CASSPPQYTGELFF
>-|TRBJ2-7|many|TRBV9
TGTGCCAGCAGCCAGCAGGACAGAGGAGAGCAGTACTTC
CASSQQDRGEQYF
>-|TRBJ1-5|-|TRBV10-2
TGCGCCAGCAGTGATGTAGTGGGAGTGAGCAATCAGCCCCAGCATTTT
CASSDVVGVSNQPQHF
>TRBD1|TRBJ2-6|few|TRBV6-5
TGTGCCAGCAGTTTGGGACAGCTCTCTGGGGCCAACGTCCTGACTTTC
CASSLGQLSGANVLTF
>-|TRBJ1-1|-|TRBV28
TGTGCCAGCAGTAGGGGGACTGAAGCTTTCTTT
CASSRGTEAFF
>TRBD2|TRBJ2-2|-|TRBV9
TGTGCCAGCAGCGAACCGGGACTAGCGGGATTGGACGCCACCGGGGAGCTGTTTTTT
CASSEPGLAGLDATGELFF
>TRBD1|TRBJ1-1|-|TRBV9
TGTGCCAGCAGCGTCGAAGGGACAGACAAGAACACTGAAGCTTTCTTT
CASSVEGTDKNTEAFF
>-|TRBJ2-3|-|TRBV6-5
TGTGCCAGCAGTCCCCCCGGGGATACGCAGTATTTT
CASSPPGDTQYF
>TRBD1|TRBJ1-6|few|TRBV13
TGTGCCAGCAGGGGACAGGGAAGGAGCTCCTATAATTCACCCCTCCACTTT
CASRGQGRSSYNSPLHF
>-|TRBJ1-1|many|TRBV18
TGTGCCAGCTCACGGGAGGCTCTCGGAGAAGCTTTCTTT
CASSREALGEAFF
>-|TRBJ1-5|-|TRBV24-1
TGTGCCACCAGTGGGGCCGTCAATCAGCCCCAGCATTTT
CATSGAVNQPQHF
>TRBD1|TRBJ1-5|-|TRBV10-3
TGTGCCATCAGTGAGGACGGGACAGGGGTTCTTCAGCCCCAGCATTTT
CAISEDGTGVLQPQHF
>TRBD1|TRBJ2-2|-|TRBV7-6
TGTGCCAGCAGCCTGACAGGGGGCATCGGGGAGCTGTTTTTT
CASSLTGGIGELFF
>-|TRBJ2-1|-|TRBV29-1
TGCAGCGCAGGGCGGGGCGACGGGAGTGAGCAGTTCTTC
CSAGRGDGSEQFF
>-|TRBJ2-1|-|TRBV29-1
TGCAGCGTCGAACGGACAGAGTCCTCCTACAATGAGCAGTTCTTC
CSVERTESSYNEQFF
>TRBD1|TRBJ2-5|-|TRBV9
TGTGCCAGCGGTATCGGGGACAGGGGCCAAGAGACCCAGTACTTC
CASGIGDRGQETQYF
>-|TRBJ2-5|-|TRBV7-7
TGTGCTAGCAGCCCTAGAGGCGAGACCCAGTACTTC
CASSPRGETQYF
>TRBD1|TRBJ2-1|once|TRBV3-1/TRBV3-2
TGTGCCAGCAGCCAAGGGGGGACAGAGTTCTTC
CASSQGGTEFF
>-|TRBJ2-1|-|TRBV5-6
TGTGCCAGCAGCTCCTGGTCCGGGCAGTTCTTC
CASSSWSGQFF
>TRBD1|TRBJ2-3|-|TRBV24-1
TGTGCCACCAGTGATTCCGGACAGGGGGGTCTAGATACGCAGTATTTT
CATSDSGQGGLDTQYF
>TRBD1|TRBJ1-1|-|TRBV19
TGTGCCAGTAGTGTCCGTGGACAGGCCGCGACCCCGAACACTGAAGCTTTCTTT
CASSVRGQAATPNTEAFF
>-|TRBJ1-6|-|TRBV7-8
TGTGCCAGCAGCTTAGGACAGAGCTCCTATAATTCACCCCTCCACTTT
CASSLGQSSYNSPLHF
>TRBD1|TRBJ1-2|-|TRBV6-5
TGTGCCAGCATGACAGGGGGCAATGGCTACACCTTC
CASMTGGNGYTF